Listed here are 32 T cell receptor beta chains from one sample, sequenced in a study of post-analysis software for immune sequencing data. Their antigen targets remain unknown. The study, taken as a whole, reports: Several TRBV segments (TRBV5-6, TRBV5-1 and TRBV20-1 among them) occurred more frequently in patients than in controls.

Prepared TCR beta cDNA libraries contained unique molecular identifiers. TCRdb reprocessed the PCR reads via MiXCR and lists one record per CDR3 protein. The table includes about 770,000 distinct CDR3 sequences, 46% detected once. Sequencing was done on a sample of blood. These receptors were taken from a girl between 5 and 17 years old with multiple sclerosis.

The CDR3 protein is CASSVGGWTGYGYTF. CDR3 nucleotides: TGTGCCAGCAGCGTAGGAGGATGGACTGGCTATGGCTACACCTTC. The rearrangement links TRBV7-3 to TRBJ1-2, with D uncertain. CDR1 SGHTA and CDR2 FQGTGA come from the germline V gene. The germline V and J ends were trimmed by 5 bases and 4 bases, with 17 bases remaining between them. This CDR3 has 15 residues.

The genes are TRBV27 and TRBJ2-7; TRBD2 aligns across 15 bases. The V gene's germline CDR1 is MNHEY and CDR2 SMNVEV (reference sequence). The CDR3 contains 15 residues. V gave up 6 bases and J gave up 2 bases; unmatched junction bases: 2. CDR3: CASRGLAGGPYEQYF. Written as DNA, the CDR3 is TGTGCCAGCAGGGGACTAGCGGGAGGTCCCTACGAGCAGTACTTC.

The chain employs TRBV6-2 or TRBV6-3 and TRBJ2-1; D is perhaps TRBD1 (5 bases). The V and J ends lost 4 bases and 0 bases respectively, with 10 bases between them. The germline V gene encodes CDR1 MNHEY and CDR2 SVGEGT. The CDR3 is 15 residues long. The CDR3, as DNA: TGTGCCAGCAGTTCCTCCAGGGCCTCCTACAATGAGCAGTTCTTC. Translating it yields CASSSSRASYNEQFF.

V usage is TRBV3-1 and J usage is TRBJ2-1; 7 nucleotides match TRBD2. V gave up 1 base and J gave up 5 bases; unmatched junction bases: 5. CDR3 length equals 15 residues. The V gene's germline CDR1 is LGHDT and CDR2 YNNKEL (reference sequence). CDR3 in amino acids: CASSQATSSNNEQFF. The DNA for the CDR3 is TGTGCCAGCAGCCAAGCGACTAGCAGTAACAATGAGCAGTTCTTC.

The CDR3 reads CASSKSGKWGQPQHF. As DNA, the CDR3 is TGTGCCAGCAGCAAGTCCGGGAAGTGGGGGCAGCCCCAGCATTTT. This rearrangement joins TRBV21-1 to TRBJ1-5; TRBD1 reflects the table's D call only, with no check against the DNA. TRBV21-1 is a pseudogene. The CDR3 extends over 15 amino acids.

This clonotype has only a few counts. This chain connects TRBV6-5 to TRBJ2-7; 9 nucleotides match TRBD2. Germline V gene data show CDR1 as MNHEY and CDR2 as SVGAGI. The CDR3 length is 15 residues. The V gene end was trimmed by 3 bases and the J gene end by 2 bases; junction bases not matched to a gene: 5. The CDR3 region has the DNA TGTGCCAGCAGTTATGGTCTAGCGGGGCCCTACGAGCAGTACTTC. This encodes CASSYGLAGPYEQYF.

The chain is built from TRBV4-3 and TRBJ2-1; 8 bases are shared with TRBD2. This CDR3 has 17 amino acids. The V gene end was trimmed by 1 base and the J gene end by 7 bases; junction bases not matched to a gene: 12. Looked up from germline, CDR1 is LGHNA and CDR2 is YSLEER. The CDR3 loop reads CASSQGLERERGNEQFF. The DNA of the CDR3 is TGCGCCAGCAGCCAAGGATTGGAGCGGGAGAGGGGGAATGAGCAGTTCTTC.

This chain links TRBV15 with TRBJ2-7, with TRBD1 matching 7 bases. This CDR3 has 14 residues. V was pared by 1 base and J by 10 bases, with 10 bases of the junction left unmatched. Germline loops: CDR1 LNHNV, CDR2 YYDKDF (reference sequence). CDR3 in DNA: TGTGCCACCAGCAGAGGACAGGGTGCAGAGATCCAGTACTTC. This encodes CATSRGQGAEIQYF.

This chain uses TRBV12-3 or TRBV12-4 with TRBJ1-2; 8 bases are shared with TRBD1. Trimming took 4 bases from V and 6 from J; bases not matched to a gene: 10. CDR3 length: 15 amino acids. The CDR3 DNA sequence: TGTGCCAGCAGTTCTATACCGGACAGGGTAAATGGCTACACCTTC. This encodes CASSSIPDRVNGYTF.

The V and J genes are TRBV6-2 or TRBV6-3 and TRBJ2-1; tentative D call: TRBD2 (6 bases). The CDR3 runs 15 residues. V lost 2 bases and J lost 13, with 21 bases in between. Germline V gene lookup returns CDR1 MNHEY and CDR2 SVGEGT. This CDR3 reads CASSYLGGVLETQFF. DNA of the CDR3: TGTGCCAGCAGTTACCTCGGGGGAGTCTTGGAGACCCAGTTCTTC.

The sample holds a few counts of this clonotype. The rearrangement links TRBV6-6 to TRBJ2-1; no clear D gene. This CDR3 has 13 residues. The V end lost 0 bases, the J end lost 5 bases, and 5 bases lay between the germline ends. The germline V gene encodes CDR1 MNHNY and CDR2 SVGAGI (reference sequence). CDR3 DNA: TGTGCCAGCAGTTACTCGGCAGACAATGAGCAGTTCTTC. The encoded protein is CASSYSADNEQFF.

The chain links TRBV5-1 to TRBJ2-1, with 8 positions matching TRBD2. Trimming took 3 bases from V and 8 from J; bases not matched to a gene: 10. Per the germline V gene, CDR1 is SGHRS and CDR2 is YFSETQ. The CDR3 has 15 residues. CDR3 sequence (DNA): TGCGCCAGCAGCTCAGCGGGAGCGGCGTTCGATGAGCAGTTCTTC. It translates to CASSSAGAAFDEQFF. The variable domain in full, with the rest retrieved from reference TRBV5-1 and TRBJ2-1, is KAGVTQTPRYLIKTRGQQVTLSCSPISGHRSVSWYQQTPGQGLQFLFEYFSETQRNKGNFPGRFSGRQFSNSRSEMNVSTLELGDSALYLCASSSAGAAFDEQFFGPGTRLTVL.

DNA of the CDR3: TGCAGCGTTGGGGCGGACTCCCAGTTCTTC. Protein: CSVGADSQFF. V usage is TRBV29-1 and J usage is TRBJ2-1, with a possible D match to TRBD2 (5 bases). With 4 bases removed from V and 13 bases from J, the gap between germline ends came to 11 bases. CDR1 is SQVTM, CDR2 ANQGSEA, per germline. The CDR3 has 10 residues.

This chain's CDR3 is CASSRQGWSPLHF. The CDR3, as DNA: TGTGCCAGCAGCCGACAGGGGTGGTCACCCCTCCACTTT. This chain uses TRBV12-3 or TRBV12-4 with TRBJ1-6; 8 bases line up with TRBD1. J was trimmed by 10 bases and V by 6 bases; bases with no gene match: 5. The CDR3 totals 13 residues.

This clonotype has only a few counts. The gene calls are TRBV7-2 and TRBJ2-7; D is perhaps TRBD2 (5 bases). V lost 2 bases and J 3 bases, leaving 14 bases between the germline ends. Germline V gene sequence: CDR1 SGHTA, CDR2 FQGNSA. This CDR3 has 15 residues. The CDR3 DNA reads TGTGCCAGCAGCTTAAGTAGGACTCGCTTCTACGAGCAGTACTTC. It specifies CASSLSRTRFYEQYF.

V is TRBV6-2 or TRBV6-3 and J is TRBJ2-1; 9 bases fit TRBD2. CDR3 length: 14 amino acids. V lost 6 bases and J lost 7; bases outside the gene matches: 7. CDR1 is MNHEY and CDR2 is SVGEGT in the germline V gene. The CDR3 region is CASSLAGMGNEQFF. The CDR3 bases are TGTGCCAGCAGCCTAGCGGGGATGGGAAATGAGCAGTTCTTC.

The chain employs TRBV5-1 and TRBJ2-1; 14 nucleotides line up with TRBD2. V was pared by 3 bases and J by 8 bases, with 10 bases of the junction left unmatched. Per germline, CDR1 SGHRS and CDR2 YFSETQ. The CDR3 is made up of 17 amino acids. The CDR3 nucleotides are TGCGCCAGCAGCTGGGGACTAGCGGGAGAGAGGTTGTATGAGCAGTTCTTC. It encodes CASSWGLAGERLYEQFF.

As concerns this clonotype: One end of the junction fails to match germline, which may point to a read error. The chain joins TRBV5-1 to TRBJ2-2, with D possibly being TRBD1 or TRBD2 (5 bases each). Germline V lookup: CDR1 SGHRS, CDR2 YFSETQ. There are 14 residues in the CDR3. The CDR3 DNA follows: TGCGCCAGCAGGAACAGGACGAACACCGGGGAGCGGTTTTTT. Translating gives CASRNRTNTGERFF.

The genes are TRBV10-1 and TRBJ2-7, with 10 nucleotides matching TRBD2. Germline CDR1 WNHNN, CDR2 SYGVQD (reference sequence). Losses at the gene ends were 4 bases for V and 6 bases for J; bases not matched to a gene: 9. The CDR3 length is 15 residues. The CDR3 DNA reads as TGCGCCAGCAGTGCAGCCCTAGCGGGAGTTTCCGAGCAGTACTTC. Translated: CASSAALAGVSEQYF.

The chain is built from TRBV9 and TRBJ1-4; the D gene is possibly TRBD1 (6 bases). Trimming took off 3 bases at V and 6 bases at J, with 12 bases between the two ends. Germline V CDR1 and CDR2: SGDLS, YYNGEE. The CDR3 has 14 amino acids. The DNA for the CDR3 is TGTGCCAGCAGCGCCCAACAGGGCCATGAAAAACTGTTTTTT. It translates to CASSAQQGHEKLFF.

The sample holds a few counts of this clonotype. The chain employs TRBV5-1 and TRBJ2-1; D remains unclear. The germline V and J ends were trimmed by 0 bases and 7 bases, with 8 bases remaining between them. From germline, CDR1 is SGHRS and CDR2 YFSETQ. The CDR3 extends over 13 amino acids. The CDR3 sequence: CASSLATLNEQFF. The CDR3 DNA reads as TGCGCCAGCAGCTTGGCGACTCTTAATGAGCAGTTCTTC.

CDR3 residues: CARTLCLLAGVADTQYF. The CDR3 DNA follows: TGTGCCAGGACCCTTTGCCTCCTAGCGGGAGTCGCAGATACGCAGTATTTT. The chain couples TRBV7-3 to TRBJ2-3; 10 bases align to TRBD2. This CDR3 is built from 17 residues. Trimming at V came to 9 bases and at J to 4 bases, leaving 16 bases not matched to a gene. Germline CDR1 is SGHTA and CDR2 is FQGTGA. The variable domain in full, with the rest retrieved from reference TRBV7-3 and TRBJ2-3, is GAGVSQTPSNKVTEKGKYVELRCDPISGHTALYWYRQSLGQGPEFLIYFQGTGAADDSGLPNDRFFAVRPEGSVSTLKIQRTERGDSAVYLCARTLCLLAGVADTQYFGPGTRLTVL.

The gene calls are TRBV15 and TRBJ2-7, with 11 positions matching TRBD2. The germline gives CDR1 LNHNV, CDR2 YYDKDF (reference sequence). This CDR3 has 17 residues. The J segment lost 4 bases and the V segment lost 1 base, leaving 9 bases of the junction unmatched. In DNA form, the CDR3 reads TGTGCCACCAGCAGAGGGAGAACCGGGACTAGCGGTTACGAGCAGTACTTC. It translates to CATSRGRTGTSGYEQYF.

This sequence joins TRBV7-6 and TRBJ2-3; possible D gene TRBD2, 6 bases. V was clipped by 4 bases and J by 0 bases, with 14 bases between them. Germline assignment: CDR1 SGHVS and CDR2 FNYEAQ. The CDR3 totals 16 residues. The CDR3 DNA reads TGTGCCAGCAGCTGGGGACTCGACGGAAGCACAGATACGCAGTATTTT. Translation: CASSWGLDGSTDTQYF.

This clonotype was seen only a few times. The V gene is TRBV28, the J gene TRBJ1-4, with D unclear. Trimming took 5 bases from V and 8 from J, leaving 9 bases between them. CDR1 MDHEN and CDR2 SYDVKM come from the germline V gene. The CDR3 covers 12 residues. The CDR3 DNA reads as TGTGCCAGCAGTCCGTATGTCGAAAAACTGTTTTTT. Translation: CASSPYVEKLFF.

The chain is built from TRBV2 and TRBJ2-7; 8 bases are a match to TRBD2. This CDR3 spans 15 amino acids. Germline-derived CDR1 and CDR2 are SNHLY and FYNNEI. V shed 6 bases and J 0 bases; nucleotides not matched to a gene: 7. DNA for the CDR3: TGTGCCAGCAGCACTACTAGCGGCCACTCCTACGAGCAGTACTTC. This encodes CASSTTSGHSYEQYF.

The chain recombines TRBV28 with TRBJ2-7; maybe TRBD2 (6 bases). Germline V gives CDR1 MDHEN, CDR2 SYDVKM. The CDR3 totals 14 residues. Trimming shortened V by 8 bases and J by 0 bases, and 14 bases separated the two germline ends. CDR3 residues: CASLGSSISYEQYF. The DNA of the CDR3 is TGTGCCAGCCTCGGGAGCTCTATCTCCTACGAGCAGTACTTC.

This clonotype was observed a handful of times. The V gene is TRBV20-1, the J gene TRBJ1-1; tentative D call: TRBD1 (5 bases). The germline V gene encodes CDR1 DFQATT and CDR2 SNEGSKA (reference sequence). The CDR3 is made up of 13 amino acids. V was shortened by 6 bases and J by 5 bases, with 16 bases between the two germline ends. The CDR3 loop is CSAGPGGGTEAFF. The CDR3 bases are TGCAGTGCCGGCCCTGGGGGTGGGACTGAAGCTTTCTTT.

The chain couples TRBV7-9 to TRBJ2-6; no firm D call. V lost 5 bases and J 0 bases, leaving 14 bases between the germline ends. The germline CDR1 and CDR2 sequences are SEHNR and FQNEAQ (reference sequence). The CDR3 contains 17 residues. CDR3 sequence reads: CASSPNRVLSGANVLTF. In nucleotides, the CDR3 is TGTGCCAGCAGCCCCAATAGGGTTCTCTCTGGGGCCAACGTCCTGACTTTC.

The chain couples TRBV7-9 to TRBJ1-5; 11 bases are a match to TRBD1. Germline V gives CDR1 SEHNR, CDR2 FQNEAQ (reference sequence). The CDR3 runs 17 residues. V lost 3 bases to trimming and J lost 7 bases; unmatched junction nucleotides: 11. CDR3 nucleotides: TGTGCCAGCAGCTTGGGGTTCGGACAGGGGGCTAGCCAGCCCCAGCATTTT. It codes for CASSLGFGQGASQPQHF.

There are a few counts of this clonotype. J is TRBJ1-4 and V is TRBV7-6; TRBD1 is a possible D gene (6 bases). The CDR3 spans 16 residues. The V and J ends lost 4 bases and 8 bases respectively, with 20 bases between them. CDR1 is SGHVS and CDR2 is FNYEAQ in the germline V gene. CDR3: CASSWGLAERGEKLFF. CDR3 DNA sequence: TGTGCCAGCAGCTGGGGGCTAGCGGAGCGGGGCGAAAAACTGTTTTTT. The complete variable domain, with remaining parts taken from reference TRBV7-6 and TRBJ1-4, reads GAGVSQSPRYKVTKRGQDVALRCDPISGHVSLYWYRQALGQGPEFLTYFNYEAQQDKSGLPNDRFSAERPEGSISTLTIQRTEQRDSAMYRCASSWGLAERGEKLFFGSGTQLSVL.

The J gene is TRBJ1-2, the V gene TRBV18, with TRBD1 as a possible D gene (5 bases). The V end lost 2 bases, the J end lost 8 bases, and 9 bases lay between the germline ends. Germline loops: CDR1 KGHSH, CDR2 LQKENI. CDR3 length: 12 residues. The CDR3 sequence is CASSPDGGGYTF. In DNA form, the CDR3 reads TGTGCCAGCTCACCAGATGGGGGAGGCTACACCTTC.